The 32 T cell receptor beta chains given below trace back to one sample, sequenced in a study of CD8 T cells in Susac syndrome. Random hexamers primed reverse transcription of about 0.45 to 1 ug RNA. TCRdb passed the immunoSEQ multiplex PCR reads through MiXCR, listing each CDR3 protein once. The data contain about 90,000 distinct CDR3 sequences, 85% to 95% of them singletons. Input material: CD8+ T cells from PBMCs. Every receptor here comes from a human donor in good health.

This chain joins TRBV19 and TRBJ1-3; possibly TRBD1 for D (5 bases). CDR1 and CDR2 (germline): LNHDA, SQIVND (reference sequence). The V end was cut by 5 bases, the J end by 3 bases, with 17 bases between. This CDR3 comprises 16 residues. The CDR3 bases are TGTGCCAGTAGTCTACTTCCCAGGGAGCTTGGAAACACCATATATTTT. Its protein product is CASSLLPRELGNTIYF.

DNA of the CDR3: TGTGCCAGCAGTGAATATCCAGCCAACTATGGCTACACCTTC. It is translated as CASSEYPANYGYTF. The chain has TRBV2 and TRBJ1-2, with D unresolved. Germline assignment: CDR1 SNHLY and CDR2 FYNNEI. This CDR3 comprises 14 residues. The germline V and J ends were trimmed by 2 bases and 2 bases, with 9 bases remaining between them.

The sample holds one count of this clonotype. The V call is TRBV11-1, the J call TRBJ2-3; D possibly corresponds to TRBD2 (6 bases). The CDR3 totals 15 residues. Deletions cut 5 bases from V and 1 base from J, with 13 bases between. CDR1 is SGHAT and CDR2 is FQDESV in the germline V gene (reference sequence). CDR3 residues: CASSPSGEGTDTQYF. The CDR3 nucleotides read TGTGCCAGCAGCCCGTCGGGGGAGGGCACAGATACGCAGTATTTT. Full variable domain (remainder filled in from reference TRBV11-1 and TRBJ2-3): EAEVAQSPRYKITEKSQAVAFWCDPISGHATLYWYRQILGQGPELLVQFQDESVVDDSQLPKDRFSAERLKGVDSTLKIQPAELGDSAMYLCASSPSGEGTDTQYFGPGTRLTVL.

The rearrangement joins TRBV7-2 to TRBJ2-6; no definite D call. The CDR3 loop spans 15 amino acids. Germline V gene lookup returns CDR1 SGHTA and CDR2 FQGNSA. V was clipped by 3 bases and J by 2 bases, with 8 bases between them. The CDR3 here is CASSFTAPGANVLTF. CDR3 bases: TGTGCCAGCAGCTTCACGGCACCTGGGGCCAACGTCCTGACTTTC. Combining the CDR3 with reference TRBV7-2 and TRBJ2-6 gives the whole variable domain GAGVSQSPSNKVTEKGKDVELRCDPISGHTALYWYRQSLGQGLEFLIYFQGNSAPDKSGLPSDRFSAERTGGSVSTLTIQRTQQEDSAVYLCASSFTAPGANVLTFGAGSRLTVL.

The chain uses TRBV9 and TRBJ2-1, with 8 bases identical to TRBD2. Germline CDR1 SGDLS, CDR2 YYNGEE. With V trimmed by 3 bases and J by 5 bases, 7 bases remained unmatched. This CDR3 is 15 amino acids long. CDR3 in DNA: TGTGCCAGCAGCGCCTATAACGGGGGGGACAATGAGCAGTTCTTC. Its protein is CASSAYNGGDNEQFF.

This sequence joins TRBV27 and TRBJ1-6; D may be TRBD1 (6 bases). Germline-derived CDR1 and CDR2 are MNHEY and SMNVEV (reference sequence). Trimming removed 0 bases at V and 10 bases at J, with 10 bases between. The CDR3 has 14 amino acids. The CDR3 DNA sequence: TGTGCCAGCAGTTTATCGGCAGGGGCCTCACCCCTCCACTTT. It specifies CASSLSAGASPLHF.

This chain joins TRBV6-1 and TRBJ2-5; D is possibly TRBD1 or TRBD2 (6 bases each). V lost 6 bases and J lost 4, with 18 bases in between. The CDR3 extends over 15 amino acids. Germline lookup yields CDR1 MNHNS and CDR2 SASEGT. The CDR3: CASRDWGAPRETQYF. CDR3 nucleotide sequence: TGTGCCAGCAGGGATTGGGGGGCTCCCCGAGAGACCCAGTACTTC.

The chain joins TRBV14 to TRBJ1-3; D gene unclear. The CDR3 runs to 18 residues. V lost 3 bases to trimming and J lost 0 bases, with 18 bases between them. Germline V gives CDR1 SGHDN, CDR2 FVKESK. The CDR3 DNA reads TGTGCCAGCAGCCAGAGTCGCGGGCCTCTCCTCTCTGGAAACACCATATATTTT. This codes for CASSQSRGPLLSGNTIYF.

This clonotype was seen just once. This chain uses TRBV6-5 with TRBJ1-1; 7 bases align to TRBD1. J was trimmed by 7 bases and V by 5 bases; bases with no gene match: 7. This CDR3 contains 13 residues. Germline CDR1 and CDR2: MNHEY and SVGAGI. This CDR3 reads CASSRQGGSEAFF. For the CDR3, the DNA is TGTGCCAGCAGTCGACAGGGCGGGAGTGAAGCTTTCTTT.

The chain carries TRBV4-1 and TRBJ1-2; no clear D. The V end was cut by 4 bases, the J end by 8 bases, with 17 bases between. CDR1 is MGHRA and CDR2 is YSYEKL in the germline V gene. The CDR3 runs to 14 residues. As DNA, the CDR3 is TGCGCCAGCAGCCCCTTAGGACGGCCAGAGGGCTACACCTTC. This encodes CASSPLGRPEGYTF.

This sequence joins TRBV29-1 and TRBJ1-1; no reliable D call. The CDR3 loop spans 11 amino acids. Germline assignment: CDR1 SQVTM and CDR2 ANQGSEA. V gave up 7 bases and J gave up 0 bases, with 6 bases separating them. The CDR3 coding sequence is TGCAGCGCTCGGGTGAACACTGAAGCTTTCTTT. Amino acids: CSARVNTEAFF.

This rearrangement joins TRBV14 to TRBJ1-2, with D hard to call. Germline CDR1 is SGHDN and CDR2 is FVKESK. The CDR3 runs 16 residues. Trimming shortened V by 5 bases and J by 3 bases, and 19 bases separated the two germline ends. DNA of the CDR3: TGTGCCAGCAGCGAAGGAGTCAAGGAGGTCTACTATGGCTACACCTTC. Translating it yields CASSEGVKEVYYGYTF. The whole variable domain, remainder taken from reference TRBV14 and TRBJ1-2, is EAGVTQFPSHSVIEKGQTVTLRCDPISGHDNLYWYRRVMGKEIKFLLHFVKESKQDESGMPNNRFLAERTGGTYSTLKVQPAELEDSGVYFCASSEGVKEVYYGYTFGSGTRLTVV.

This chain uses TRBV12-3 or TRBV12-4 with TRBJ1-2; TRBD1 aligns across 9 bases. The trim removed 5 bases at V and 2 bases at J, leaving 6 bases unmatched. The CDR3 contains 15 residues. The CDR3 spells CASSPGTGINYGYTF. CDR3 coding DNA: TGTGCCAGCAGTCCTGGGACAGGGATAAACTATGGCTACACCTTC.

Here the CDR3 reads CASSPGQAGGGGGYTF. CDR3 bases: TGTGCCAGCAGTCCGGGACAGGCAGGAGGGGGAGGGGGCTACACCTTC. The chain couples TRBV6-1 to TRBJ1-2; 8 positions agree with TRBD1. The V gene's germline CDR1 is MNHNS and CDR2 SASEGT. The trim removed 5 bases at V and 8 bases at J, leaving 16 bases unmatched. The CDR3 consists of 16 residues.

The chain employs TRBV30 and TRBJ2-7; D tentatively fits TRBD1 or TRBD2 (5 bases each). This CDR3 has 14 residues. With 4 bases removed from V and 3 bases from J, the gap between germline ends came to 16 bases. The V gene's germline CDR1 is GTSNPN and CDR2 SVGIG (reference sequence). For the CDR3, the DNA is TGTGCCTGGACTCAACCGGGGCAGGTCTACGAGCAGTACTTC. Its protein is CAWTQPGQVYEQYF.

The V and J genes are TRBV6-5 and TRBJ2-3; 8 nucleotides line up with TRBD2. Unmatched junction bases numbered 3, after V lost 5 bases and J lost 5 bases. Germline V gene sequence: CDR1 MNHEY, CDR2 SVGAGI. This CDR3 has 13 amino acids. CDR3 in amino acids: CASSGLAKDTQYF. CDR3 coding DNA: TGTGCCAGCAGTGGACTAGCAAAAGATACGCAGTATTTT.

The rearrangement joins TRBV9 to TRBJ1-1; perhaps TRBD1 as D (6 bases). CDR1 is SGDLS, CDR2 YYNGEE, per germline. V lost 4 bases, J lost 0 bases, and 16 bases lay in between. The CDR3 totals 16 residues. The CDR3 spells CASSSTGSDVNTEAFF. Here the CDR3 DNA reads TGTGCCAGCAGCTCCACAGGGTCAGATGTGAACACTGAAGCTTTCTTT.

V and J are TRBV27 and TRBJ2-3; 12 nucleotides align to TRBD2. CDR1 is MNHEY and CDR2 is SMNVEV in the germline V gene (reference sequence). The CDR3 is 15 amino acids. Trimming cost V 5 bases and J 5 bases; bases outside gene matches: 5. The DNA for the CDR3 is TGTGCCAGCAGTAAATCGACTAGCGGGGGAGATACGCAGTATTTT. Amino acid sequence: CASSKSTSGGDTQYF.

The rearrangement links TRBV10-3 to TRBJ2-2; 7 bases align to TRBD2. Germline V lookup: CDR1 ENHRY, CDR2 SYGVKD. Trimming took 4 bases from V and 3 from J; bases not matched to a gene: 2. The CDR3 totals 14 residues. As DNA, the CDR3 is TGTGCCATCAGTGTTGCGGGGGACACCGGGGAGCTGTTTTTT. Translated, it gives CAISVAGDTGELFF.

J is TRBJ2-7 and V is TRBV19, with D perhaps matching TRBD1 or TRBD2 (5 bases each). With 6 bases removed from V and 6 bases from J, the gap between germline ends came to 12 bases. There are 12 residues in the CDR3. CDR1 is LNHDA, CDR2 SQIVND, per germline (reference sequence). CDR3 sequence reads: CASSFGGSEQYF. The CDR3 DNA reads TGTGCCAGTAGCTTTGGGGGTTCCGAGCAGTACTTC. Based on the CDR3 plus reference TRBV19 and TRBJ2-7, the full variable domain is DGGITQSPKYLFRKEGQNVTLSCEQNLNHDAMYWYRQDPGQGLRLIYYSQIVNDFQKGDIAEGYSVSREKKESFPLTVTSAQKNPTAFYLCASSFGGSEQYFGPGTRLTVT.

As regards this clonotype: Because the CDR3 is missing its conserved closing phenylalanine or tryptophan, this is likely a read error. No DNA is shown, since the ends of the CDR3 on it are uncertain; the CDR3 is the one TCRdb lists. The gene calls are TRBV23-1 and TRBJ1-4; the table names TRBD1, a call not compared with the DNA. TRBV23-1 is an ORF; its function is uncertain. The CDR3 totals 10 residues, both ends included. The CDR3 region is CASRGTGGTV.

The chain is built from TRBV6-2 or TRBV6-3 and TRBJ2-1; the D call may be TRBD1 or TRBD2 (5 bases each). Trimming stripped 2 bases from V and 0 bases from J, with 17 bases between. Per germline, CDR1 MNHEY and CDR2 SVGEGT. The CDR3 loop spans 18 amino acids. CDR3 protein: CASSYLVRGQSSYNEQFF. The CDR3 DNA reads as TGTGCCAGCAGTTACCTGGTCCGGGGCCAGAGCTCCTACAATGAGCAGTTCTTC.

The chain combines TRBV19 with TRBJ1-1; D gene unclear. Per germline, CDR1 LNHDA and CDR2 SQIVND (reference sequence). CDR3 length: 12 residues. V was shortened by 9 bases and J by 5 bases, with 13 bases between the two germline ends. As DNA, the CDR3 is TGTGCCAGCCGGCTCCCGGCAACTGAAGCTTTCTTT. This sequence encodes CASRLPATEAFF. The variable domain in full, completed from reference TRBV19 and TRBJ1-1, reads DGGITQSPKYLFRKEGQNVTLSCEQNLNHDAMYWYRQDPGQGLRLIYYSQIVNDFQKGDIAEGYSVSREKKESFPLTVTSAQKNPTAFYLCASRLPATEAFFGQGTRLTVV.

The gene calls are TRBV12-5 and TRBJ2-7; no clear D gene. Germline-derived CDR1 and CDR2 are LGHNT and FRNRAP. V was clipped by 1 base and J by 3 bases, with 10 bases between them. The CDR3 has 14 amino acids. The CDR3 nucleotides are TGTGCTAGTGGTTTGGCCGACGGCATCTACGAGCAGTACTTC. Its translation is CASGLADGIYEQYF.

The chain couples TRBV5-6 to TRBJ2-1; TRBD1 might be the D (7 bases). The CDR3 is made up of 15 amino acids. CDR1 is SGHDT and CDR2 is YYEEEE in the germline V gene. V dropped 4 bases and J dropped 1 base, with 12 bases sitting between them. This CDR3 reads CASSLQGGSYNEQFF. The CDR3 DNA sequence: TGTGCCAGCAGCCTGCAGGGGGGATCCTACAATGAGCAGTTCTTC.

The chain uses TRBV4-1 and TRBJ2-7; D is tentatively TRBD1 or TRBD2 (5 bases each). The germline V gene encodes CDR1 MGHRA and CDR2 YSYEKL. Trimming pared 1 base from V and 0 bases from J, leaving 10 bases between. CDR3 length equals 15 residues. In nucleotides, the CDR3 is TGCGCCAGCAGCCAAGTGGCAGGGAGCTCCTACGAGCAGTACTTC. Encoded protein: CASSQVAGSSYEQYF.

V and J are TRBV9 and TRBJ2-1, with a weak D call TRBD1 (5 bases). This CDR3 contains 17 residues. The germline V gene encodes CDR1 SGDLS and CDR2 YYNGEE. Trimming took off 3 bases at V and 0 bases at J, with 16 bases between the two ends. CDR3 sequence: CASSAKEGDSSYNEQFF. The DNA for the CDR3 is TGTGCCAGCAGCGCTAAAGAAGGGGATTCCTCCTACAATGAGCAGTTCTTC.

In its sample, this clonotype was seen a few times. This chain connects TRBV12-5 to TRBJ2-7; D ambiguous. The CDR3 is 12 residues long. CDR1 is LGHNT and CDR2 is FRNRAP in the germline V gene. V was trimmed by 5 bases and J by 0 bases, leaving 5 bases between them. CDR3 amino acids: CASGPSSYEQYF. The CDR3 DNA reads as TGTGCTAGTGGTCCCAGCTCCTACGAGCAGTACTTC.

The chain uses TRBV9 and TRBJ2-7; a weak D match, TRBD2 (6 bases). This CDR3 region has 15 residues. Trimming left V 0 bases short and J 2 bases short, with 12 bases between. Per the germline V gene, CDR1 is SGDLS and CDR2 is YYNGEE. CDR3 DNA: TGTGCCAGCAGCGTAGGTGCGGGGAGGCCCTACGAGCAGTACTTC. Protein: CASSVGAGRPYEQYF.

This clonotype occurred once. The genes are TRBV2 and TRBJ2-1; the match to TRBD2 covers 12 bases. V shed 3 bases, J shed 3 bases, and the junction held 3 bases outside the gene matches. CDR3 length equals 16 residues. CDR1 is SNHLY, CDR2 FYNNEI, per germline. The CDR3 sequence is CASSDTSGGIYNEQFF. For the CDR3, the DNA is TGTGCCAGCAGTGATACTAGCGGGGGGATCTACAATGAGCAGTTCTTC.

The chain joins TRBV19 to TRBJ2-1; D is possibly TRBD1 (7 bases). Germline loops: CDR1 LNHDA, CDR2 SQIVND (reference sequence). V gave up 4 bases and J gave up 2 bases, with 12 bases separating them. The length of the CDR3 is 15 residues. Here the CDR3 reads CASSTRDSAYNEQFF. CDR3 DNA sequence: TGTGCCAGTAGTACGCGGGACAGTGCCTACAATGAGCAGTTCTTC.

The chain is built from TRBV3-1 and TRBJ2-1, with TRBD2 matching 12 bases. The CDR3 is made up of 16 amino acids. Germline V lookup: CDR1 LGHDT, CDR2 YNNKEL (reference sequence). The trim removed 3 bases at V and 8 bases at J, leaving 8 bases unmatched. As DNA, the CDR3 is TGTGCCAGCAGCCACCCCCCTAGCGGGGGGGCCGATGAGCAGTTCTTC. Translating gives CASSHPPSGGADEQFF.